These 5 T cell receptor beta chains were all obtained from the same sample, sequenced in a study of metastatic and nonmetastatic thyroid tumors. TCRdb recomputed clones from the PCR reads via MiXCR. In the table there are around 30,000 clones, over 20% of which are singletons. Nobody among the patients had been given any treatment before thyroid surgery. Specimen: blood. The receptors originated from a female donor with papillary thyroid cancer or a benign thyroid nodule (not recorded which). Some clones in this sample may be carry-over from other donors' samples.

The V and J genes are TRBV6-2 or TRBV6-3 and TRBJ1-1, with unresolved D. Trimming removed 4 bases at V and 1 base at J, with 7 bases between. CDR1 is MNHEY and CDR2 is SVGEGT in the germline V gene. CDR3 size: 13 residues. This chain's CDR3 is CASSFTRNTEAFF. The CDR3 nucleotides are TGTGCCAGCAGTTTCACACGGAACACTGAAGCTTTCTTT.

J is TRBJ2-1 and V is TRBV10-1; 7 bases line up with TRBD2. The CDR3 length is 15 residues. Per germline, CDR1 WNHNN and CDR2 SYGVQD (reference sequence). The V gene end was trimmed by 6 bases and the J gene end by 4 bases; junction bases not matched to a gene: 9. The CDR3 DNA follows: TGCGCCAGCAGCTCAAAGGGAGGGAAGTACAATGAGCAGTTCTTC. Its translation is CASSSKGGKYNEQFF.

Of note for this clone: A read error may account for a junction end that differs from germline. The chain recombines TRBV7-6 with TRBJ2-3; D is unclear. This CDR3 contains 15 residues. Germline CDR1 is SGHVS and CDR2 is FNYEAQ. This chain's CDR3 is CTSSATQYSTDTQYF. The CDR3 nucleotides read TGTACCAGCAGCGCAACACAATATAGCACAGATACGCAGTATTTT.

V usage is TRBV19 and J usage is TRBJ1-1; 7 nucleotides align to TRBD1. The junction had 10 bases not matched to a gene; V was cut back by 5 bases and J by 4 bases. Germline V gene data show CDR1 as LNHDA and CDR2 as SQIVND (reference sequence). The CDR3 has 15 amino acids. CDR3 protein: CASSVLGRGGTEAFF. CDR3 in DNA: TGTGCCAGTAGTGTCCTCGGCAGGGGGGGCACTGAAGCTTTCTTT.

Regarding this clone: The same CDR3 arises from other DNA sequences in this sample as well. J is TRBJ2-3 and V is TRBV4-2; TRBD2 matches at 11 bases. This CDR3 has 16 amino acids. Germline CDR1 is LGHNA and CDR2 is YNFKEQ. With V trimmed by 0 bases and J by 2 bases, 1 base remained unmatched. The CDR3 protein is CASSQELAGVTDTQYF. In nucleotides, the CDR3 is TGTGCCAGCAGCCAAGAACTAGCGGGAGTCACAGATACGCAGTATTTT.